One TCR beta chain is described in this entry. The antigen remains undetermined. The sample belongs to a study of blood T cells in healthy people across ages. The study, taken as a whole, reports: The authors considered diversity estimates from one million T cells to be underestimates. Among long-lived donors, naive CD4+ cells were more numerous and diversity higher than in aged donors.

The authors ran a second PCR of about 7 to 11 cycles using a sample-barcoded 5' primer and a J-beta primer mix. One entry per CDR3 protein, called by TCRdb with MiXCR from the 5' RACE reads. The repertoire holds some 920,000 distinct CDR3 sequences, with about 51% as singletons. The sequence came from a woman aged 55-69 years in good health. Sequencing used blood.

Here the CDR3 reads CSARSAGRRGAQYF. The CDR3 DNA follows: TGCAGTGCTAGATCGGCAGGGCGGAGAGGGGCCCAGTACTTC. The chain couples TRBV20-1 to TRBJ2-5; D tentatively fits TRBD1 or TRBD2 (5 bases each). CDR3 length: 14 amino acids. V was cut by 2 bases and J by 9 bases, with 19 bases left in between. Germline values: CDR1 DFQATT, CDR2 SNEGSKA (reference sequence).